This T cell receptor beta chain is drawn from a study of blood T cell repertoires in COVID-19. Study-wide context: Sources were T cells, B-cell-depleted T cells, or PBMCs; the material itself was cDNA or gDNA.

Original analysis: Amplification with reference gene primers provided the estimates of nucleated cell counts. Here immunoSEQ multiplex PCR was the method, and the copy in TCRdb shows in-frame clones only, minus some. V and J calls and clone size are those listed in that table; D and trimming were worked out from the DNA. The repertoire holds roughly 250,000 clones, with 70% to 90% as singletons. Participants' own reports of clinical history determined their cohort assignment. Cohort 3 donors were reported recovered after two negative PCRs, clearance, or symptom resolution. The germline gives CDR1 LNHNV, CDR2 YYDKDF (reference sequence). The junction had 19 bases not matched to a gene; V was cut back by 1 base and J by 14 bases. The CDR3 sequence is 16 residues long.

The TCR sequence derives from a woman aged 25 to 45 who had recovered from COVID-19. The chain links TRBV15 to TRBJ1-2; 7 positions agree with TRBD1. The sequencing sample was made of PBMCs or T cells enriched from blood (not recorded which). The CDR3, as DNA: TGTGCCACCAGCAGAGCTATGGGTTATAGACAGGGAGCTAGGACCTTC. This codes for CATSRAMGYRQGARTF.